These 16 T cell receptor beta chains were sequenced from one sample in a study of T cells in women clearing cervical HPV infection. Generated by immunoSEQ multiplex PCR, the TCRdb table keeps only in-frame clones and is missing some. The clone table shows under 20,000 clones, with the ten largest holding approximately 15%. The sample comprised blood buffy coat. The receptors were sampled from a woman aged 18 to 75 with a cervical HPV16 infection that either progressed to CIN3+ or cleared (not recorded which).

Of note for this clone: The CDR3 end lies 3 residues beyond the end of the read and is filled in from the germline J gene. The rearrangement joins TRBV29-1 to TRBJ2-3; the D call may be TRBD1 or TRBD2 (6 bases each). The ends were cut back, 3 bases at V and 3 bases at J, with 28 bases in the middle. The CDR3 extends over 19 amino acids. Germline loops: CDR1 SQVTM, CDR2 ANQGSEA. The CDR3 protein is CSVDSKGEVQVMTTDTQYF. The DNA read from the CDR3 is TGCAGCGTTGACTCGAAGGGGGAGGTACAGGTTATGACAACAGATACG.

Of note for this clone: The sequence runs out 3 residues before the end of the CDR3; the remainder is reconstructed from the germline J gene. V usage is TRBV27 and J usage is TRBJ2-7; no firm D call. V lost 5 bases and J lost 6, with 11 bases in between. The CDR3 extends over 12 amino acids. The V gene's germline CDR1 is MNHEY and CDR2 SMNVEV (reference sequence). The CDR3 spells CASSELGSEQYF. The DNA read from the CDR3 is TGTGCCAGCAGTGAATTGGGCTCCGAG.

With regard to this clone: The read gets to within 3 residues of the CDR3 end, and the germline J gene fills in the rest. The chain uses TRBV11-2 and TRBJ1-6, with D uncertain. The CDR3 is 15 amino acids. Germline V lookup: CDR1 SGHAT, CDR2 FQNNGV. The V and J ends lost 0 bases and 8 bases respectively, with 11 bases between them. The CDR3 sequence: CASSLEWAADSPLHF. The sequenced CDR3 bases are TGTGCCAGCAGCTTAGAATGGGCAGCTGATTCACCC.

In the case of this clone: From the germline J gene comes the end of the CDR3, since the read stops 3 residues before it. This chain uses TRBV20-1 with TRBJ2-3; 12 nucleotides line up with TRBD2. The ends lost 5 bases at V and 5 bases at J; junction bases unmatched: 8. The CDR3 is made up of 15 amino acids. Germline-derived CDR1 and CDR2 are DFQATT and SNEGSKA (reference sequence). The CDR3 here is CSAPLAGGHGDTQYF. CDR3 DNA (partial): TGCAGTGCTCCGCTAGCGGGGGGGCATGGAGATACG.

Notes on this clone: Sequencing ends 3 residues short of the CDR3 end; the germline J gene provides the rest. The V call is TRBV20-1, the J call TRBJ1-2; D gene ambiguous. The CDR3 length is 14 residues. The V end was cut by 0 bases, the J end by 4 bases, with 12 bases between. CDR1 DFQATT and CDR2 SNEGSKA come from the germline V gene (reference sequence). The part of the CDR3 DNA that was read is TGCAGTGCTAGAGATAGTAACAGACCCTATGGC. The encoded protein is CSARDSNRPYG. The full CDR3 is CSARDSNRPYGYTF.

Remarks on this clone: The read stops 3 residues short of the end of the CDR3; the missing end is completed from the germline J gene. This rearrangement joins TRBV20-1 to TRBJ2-7; 8 bases align to TRBD2. J lost 2 bases, V lost 4 bases, and 10 bases had no gene match. CDR3 size: 15 residues. The germline V gene has CDR1 DFQATT and CDR2 SNEGSKA (reference sequence). CDR3 amino acids: CSATTAAGATYEQYF. Partial CDR3 DNA: TGCAGTGCTACCACGGCAGCGGGGGCCACCTACGAG.

This clone is classed as medium-sized by frequency. The read comes to an end 3 residues before the CDR3 does, leaving the germline J gene to fill in the end. J is TRBJ2-3 and V is TRBV20-1; possible D gene TRBD1, 6 bases. V was cut by 6 bases and J by 5 bases, with 15 bases left in between. CDR1 and CDR2 from the germline V gene are DFQATT and SNEGSKA (reference sequence). CDR3 size: 13 residues. The DNA read from the CDR3 is TGCAGTGCCCCGAGGACAGTTGGAGATACG. Its protein is CSAPRTVGDT. The full CDR3 protein reads CSAPRTVGDTQYF.

Details on this clone: The read stops 3 residues short of the end of the CDR3; the missing end is completed from the germline J gene. This chain links TRBV11-2 with TRBJ1-1, with D possibly matching TRBD1 (6 bases). The V and J ends lost 5 bases and 2 bases respectively, with 9 bases between them. The CDR3 sequence is 13 residues long. Germline V gene lookup returns CDR1 SGHAT and CDR2 FQNNGV. CDR3 loop: CASSLDSNTEAFF. CDR3 bases read: TGTGCCAGCAGCCTGGACAGTAACACTGAA.

Notes on this clone: The CDR3 goes on 3 residues after the read ends, and that part is filled in from the germline J gene. The rearrangement links TRBV18 to TRBJ2-2, with D perhaps matching TRBD1 (7 bases). The germline CDR1 and CDR2 sequences are KGHSH and LQKENI. This CDR3 is built from 15 residues. CDR3 sequence: CASSPEGQRNSPLFF. The sequenced CDR3 bases are TGTGCCAGCTCACCGGAGGGACAGCGAAATTCACCG.

On this clone: The CDR3 end lies 3 residues beyond the end of the read and is filled in from the germline J gene. The rearrangement uses TRBV6-1 and TRBJ2-4; 7 bases map to TRBD1. CDR3 length: 15 amino acids. Germline CDR1 and CDR2: MNHNS and SASEGT. CDR3 amino acids: CASSATGTAQETQYF. CDR3 DNA (partial): TGTGCCAGCAGTGCAACCGGGACAGCCCAAGAGACT.

Turning to this clone: The read ends 3 residues early relative to the CDR3; the germline J gene fills the gap. V and J are TRBV7-9 and TRBJ1-2, with D maybe TRBD1 (5 bases). This CDR3 has 13 residues. The germline V gene encodes CDR1 SEHNR and CDR2 FQNEAQ (reference sequence). The CDR3 reads CASSFEGHQPYTF. Incomplete CDR3 DNA: TGTGCCAGCAGCTTCGAGGGGCACCAGCCC. Full variable domain (rest looked up from reference TRBV7-9 and TRBJ1-2): DTGVSQNPRHKITKRGQNVTFRCDPISEHNRLYWYRQTLGQGPEFLTYFQNEAQLEKSRLLSDRFSAERPKGSFSTLEIQRTEQGDSAMYLCASSFEGHQPYTFGSGTRLTVV.

Turning to this clone: The read terminates 3 residues ahead of where the CDR3 ends, so the germline J gene completes it. V and J are TRBV13 and TRBJ1-1; maybe TRBD1 (6 bases). V gave up 11 bases and J gave up 5 bases, with 12 bases separating them. Germline CDR1 is PRHDT and CDR2 is FYEKMQ (reference sequence). This CDR3 is 11 amino acids long. CDR3 DNA, as far as it was read: TGTGCCGGGGGCTTTTGGACTGAA. Protein sequence: CAGGFWTE. In full, the CDR3 reads CAGGFWTEAFF.

A remark on this clone: The read comes to an end 3 residues before the CDR3 does, leaving the germline J gene to fill in the end. The chain combines TRBV20-1 with TRBJ1-5; 10 nucleotides agree with TRBD1. The CDR3 loop spans 15 amino acids. The ends lost 3 bases at V and 4 bases at J; junction bases unmatched: 6. Germline lookup yields CDR1 DFQATT and CDR2 SNEGSKA (reference sequence). CDR3 DNA, as far as it was read: TGCAGTGCTAGTGTGGGGACAGGGGATAATCAGCCC. This sequence encodes CSASVGTGDNQP. The full CDR3 sequence reads CSASVGTGDNQPQHF.

Turning to this clone: The observed sequence ends 3 residues before the CDR3 terminus, with the missing tail filled in from the germline J gene. The gene calls are TRBV18 and TRBJ2-3, with TRBD1 matching over 7 bases. This CDR3 is built from 15 residues. Germline CDR1 KGHSH, CDR2 LQKENI. The CDR3 loop reads CASSPSPGQQETQYF. Incomplete CDR3 DNA: TGTGCCAGCTCACCCAGCCCGGGACAGCAAGAGACG.

Note on this clone: With the read ending 3 residues before the CDR3 end, the germline J gene is used to fill in that end. The chain joins TRBV7-2 to TRBJ2-3, with TRBD1 matching 9 bases. This CDR3 has 14 amino acids. CDR1 is SGHTA, CDR2 FQGNSA, per germline. After removal of 4 bases from V and 5 bases from J, the junction contained 4 bases not matched to a gene. Incomplete CDR3 DNA: TGTGCCAGCAGCTCGGGACAGGGCTTAGATACG. As protein: CASSSGQGLDT. The CDR3 reads in full as CASSSGQGLDTQYF. The variable domain in full, completed from reference TRBV7-2 and TRBJ2-3, reads GAGVSQSPSNKVTEKGKDVELRCDPISGHTALYWYRQSLGQGLEFLIYFQGNSAPDKSGLPSDRFSAERTGGSVSTLTIQRTQQEDSAVYLCASSSGQGLDTQYFGPGTRLTVL.

With respect to this clone: The sequence runs out 3 residues before the end of the CDR3; the remainder is reconstructed from the germline J gene. This chain uses TRBV5-1 with TRBJ1-4; D ambiguous. This CDR3 contains 14 residues. Germline V gives CDR1 SGHRS, CDR2 YFSETQ. The covered CDR3 bases are TGCGCCAGCAGCTTACAGACCCTCAATTCACCA. Translation gives CASSLQTLNSP. The whole CDR3 protein reads CASSLQTLNSPLFF.